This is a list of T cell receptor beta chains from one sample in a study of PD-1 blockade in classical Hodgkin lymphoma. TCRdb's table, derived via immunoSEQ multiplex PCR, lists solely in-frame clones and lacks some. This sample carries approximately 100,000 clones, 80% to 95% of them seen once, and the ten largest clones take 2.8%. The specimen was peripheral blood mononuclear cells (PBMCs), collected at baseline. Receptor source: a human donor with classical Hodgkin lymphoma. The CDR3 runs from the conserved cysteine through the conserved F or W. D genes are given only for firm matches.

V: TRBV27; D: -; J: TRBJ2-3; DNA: TGTGCCAGCAGTTTGGGCACAGATACGCAGTATTTT; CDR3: CASSLGTDTQYF
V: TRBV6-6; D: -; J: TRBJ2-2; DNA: TGTGCCAGCAGCCCAGGACAGGCGGAGGGCACCGGGGAGCTGTTTTTT; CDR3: CASSPGQAEGTGELFF
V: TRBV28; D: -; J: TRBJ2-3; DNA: TGTGCCAGCAGTTTTGGTGCAGATACGCAGTATTTT; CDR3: CASSFGADTQYF
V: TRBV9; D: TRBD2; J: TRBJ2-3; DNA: TGTGCCAGCAGCATCTACCTAGCGGCCGCGGCAGATACGCAGTATTTT; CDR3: CASSIYLAAAADTQYF
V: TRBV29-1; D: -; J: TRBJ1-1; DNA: TGCAGCGTTCGGAGGGAGAACACTGAAGCTTTCTTT; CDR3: CSVRRENTEAFF
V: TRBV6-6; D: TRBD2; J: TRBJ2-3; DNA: TGTGCCAGCAGTTCGACTAGCGGGAGGGATACGCAGTATTTT; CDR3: CASSSTSGRDTQYF
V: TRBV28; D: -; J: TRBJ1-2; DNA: TGTGCCAGCAGAAGTGTTACCAGGGCCGTCAACTATGGCTACACCTTC; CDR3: CASRSVTRAVNYGYTF
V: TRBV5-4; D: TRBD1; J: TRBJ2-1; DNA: TGTGCCAGCAGCCGAGACAGGGGAATGAATGAGCAGTTCTTC; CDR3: CASSRDRGMNEQFF
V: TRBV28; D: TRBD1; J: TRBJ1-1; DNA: TGTGCCAGCAGCACCGGGACAGTCAAGGCTTTCTTT; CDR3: CASSTGTVKAFF
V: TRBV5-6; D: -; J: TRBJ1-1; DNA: TGTGCCAGCAGCAACGGACGGAACACTGAAGCTTTCTTT; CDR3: CASSNGRNTEAFF
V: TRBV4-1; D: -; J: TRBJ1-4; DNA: TGCGCCAGCAGCCCCCTGGAGGGTGAAAAACTGTTTTTT; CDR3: CASSPLEGEKLFF
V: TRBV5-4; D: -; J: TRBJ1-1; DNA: TGTGCCAGCAGCCCCGGGCAATGGCTGGTAGCTTTCTTT; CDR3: CASSPGQWLVAFF
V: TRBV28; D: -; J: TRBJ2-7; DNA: TGTGCCAGCAGTTTGGGGACCCAAACCGGCTACGAGCAGTACTTC; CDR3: CASSLGTQTGYEQYF
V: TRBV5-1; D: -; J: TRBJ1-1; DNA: TGCGCCAGCAGCCTCCAGCCACCCGGGGCCACTTCTCAGGCTTTCTTT; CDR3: CASSLQPPGATSQAFF
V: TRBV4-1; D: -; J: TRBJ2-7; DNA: TGCGCCAGCAGCCGAGAGGGACTTCCCTACGAGCAGTACTTC; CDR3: CASSREGLPYEQYF
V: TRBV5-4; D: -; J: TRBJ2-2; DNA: TGTGCCAGCACCAACGCCCGCTCCGGGGAGCTGTTTTTT; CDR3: CASTNARSGELFF
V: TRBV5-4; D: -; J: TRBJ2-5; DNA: TGTGCCAGCAGCTTGAATCTCGGGGGCATCGGAGAGACCCAGTACTTC; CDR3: CASSLNLGGIGETQYF